The source of this TCR beta chain is a study of cytomegalovirus exposure and HLA in healthy donors. The primer mix had 60 Vbeta and 13 Jbeta primers. Sequenced by immunoSEQ multiplex PCR; TCRdb stores in-frame clones only, minus some. The table lists under 200,000 clones, 80% to 90% of them singletons. Study-wide results and limits: Versus the roughly 640-donor mean, an Asian-associated ancestry cluster reportedly showed fewer N-insertions in a later analysis. Most TCR beta V segments were productive about 87% or about 30% of the time in an earlier analysis. Later genetic work tied a missense DCLRE1C variant to beta-chain V and J trimming.

Turning to this clone: What it binds is not known.

CDR3 length: 15 residues. V was clipped by 2 bases and J by 4 bases; unmatched bases: 5. Germline assignment: CDR1 MNHEY and CDR2 SMNVEV (reference sequence). The sequence derives from a man between 18 and 29 years old in good health and CMV-seronegative. The J gene is TRBJ2-7, the V gene TRBV27, with 10 bases identical to TRBD1. The material sequenced was PBMCs. The CDR3 here is CASSLGTGVGYEQYF. CDR3 DNA sequence: TGTGCCAGCAGTTTAGGGACAGGGGTGGGTTACGAGCAGTACTTC.